A selection of T cell receptor beta chains follows, all from one sample in a study of shared clonotypes between healthy human individuals. Repertoires were generated with immunoSEQ multiplex PCR, while TCRdb's copy carries only in-frame clones and drops some. The repertoire has 600,000 or so clones, around 96% of them found once; the top ten carry over 0.1%. The sequenced sample consisted of naive CD8+ T cells sorted from blood. These receptors were taken from a woman younger than 45 in good health. The CDR3 runs from the conserved cysteine through the conserved F or W. Each record gives: CDR3 protein, CDR3 DNA, J gene, clone size, V gene, D gene. The D gene is left open where the match is weak. Clone size is shown for a subset of rows, as once, few, many or a class of expanded clone.

CAISGSGQRNTEAFF,TGTGCCATCAGTGGATCGGGACAGAGGAACACTGAAGCTTTCTTT,TRBJ1-1,-,TRBV10-3,TRBD1
CASSVAGTGVETQYF,TGTGCCAGCAGCGTAGCCGGGACAGGAGTAGAGACCCAGTACTTC,TRBJ2-5,-,TRBV9,TRBD1
CASSLPGGQGQITIYF,TGTGCCAGCAGCTTGCCTGGGGGACAGGGTCAGATCACCATATATTTT,TRBJ1-3,-,TRBV5-8,TRBD1
CASRDGTKQPQHF,TGTGCCAGCAGAGACGGGACAAAGCAGCCCCAGCATTTT,TRBJ1-5,-,TRBV2,-
CASSWGTDRDEQYF,TGTGCCAGTAGTTGGGGTACGGACAGGGACGAGCAGTACTTC,TRBJ2-7,-,TRBV19,TRBD1
CASSDWTVTRWDQPQHF,TGTGCCAGCAGTGATTGGACGGTCACCAGATGGGATCAGCCCCAGCATTTT,TRBJ1-5,-,TRBV25-1,-
CASSPTILGTSGVNPYEQYF,TGTGCCAGCAGTCCCACTATACTAGGGACTAGCGGGGTTAATCCCTACGAGCAGTACTTC,TRBJ2-7,once,TRBV28,TRBD2
CASSLDTRQGARYEQYF,TGTGCCAGCAGCTTAGACACCCGGCAGGGGGCGAGGTACGAGCAGTACTTC,TRBJ2-7,-,TRBV7-6,TRBD1
CASSWGKSEQYF,TGTGCCAGCAGCTGGGGCAAGAGCGAGCAGTACTTC,TRBJ2-7,-,TRBV7-9,-
CASSWGLAGDETQYF,TGCGCCAGCAGCTGGGGACTAGCGGGAGATGAGACCCAGTACTTC,TRBJ2-5,-,TRBV5-1,TRBD2
CAWRKLAGAGEQYF,TGTGCCTGGAGGAAACTAGCGGGAGCGGGCGAGCAGTACTTC,TRBJ2-7,-,TRBV30,TRBD2
CASSPGTSGRGTQYF,TGTGCCAGCAGTCCCGGGACTAGCGGGAGAGGGACCCAGTACTTC,TRBJ2-5,-,TRBV27,TRBD2
CASSGRTGANYGYTF,TGTGCCAGCAGTGGGCGGACAGGGGCAAACTATGGCTACACCTTC,TRBJ1-2,-,TRBV27,TRBD1
CASSDEMNTEAFF,TGTGCCAGCAGCGATGAAATGAACACTGAAGCTTTCTTT,TRBJ1-1,-,TRBV7-6,-
CASSGGTVEAFF,TGTGCCAGCAGCGGGGGGACAGTTGAAGCTTTCTTT,TRBJ1-1,-,TRBV13,TRBD1
CASRQGSGSYEQYF,TGTGCCAGTAGACAGGGTTCTGGATCCTACGAGCAGTACTTC,TRBJ2-7,-,TRBV19,-
CASSPPAGGFSIQHF,TGTGCCAGCAGTCCCCCGGCAGGGGGCTTTAGTATCCAGCATTTT,TRBJ1-5,-,TRBV28,TRBD1
CASSPPEGARPGELFF,TGCGCCAGCAGCCCGCCGGAGGGGGCAAGACCCGGGGAGCTGTTTTTT,TRBJ2-2,once,TRBV4-1,-
CATSPGGSFYGYTF,TGTGCCACCAGCCCGGGAGGGTCATTCTATGGCTACACCTTC,TRBJ1-2,-,TRBV15,-
CASSVLAGGPSNAYEQYF,TGTGCCAGCAGTGTGCTAGCGGGAGGGCCTTCGAACGCCTACGAGCAGTACTTC,TRBJ2-7,-,TRBV2,TRBD2
CASSKEGGNEAFF,TGTGCCAGCAGCAAAGAGGGGGGGAACGAAGCTTTCTTT,TRBJ1-1,-,TRBV21-1,-
CASSLDVGYGYTF,TGTGCCAGCAGCCTTGACGTAGGATATGGCTACACCTTC,TRBJ1-2,-,TRBV5-6,-
CASSPTWGSLEQYF,TGTGCCAGCTCCCCAACATGGGGTTCTCTCGAGCAGTACTTC,TRBJ2-7,once,TRBV18,-
CASSQGFASGSSLYEQYF,TGCGCCAGCAGCCAAGGGTTCGCTAGCGGGAGTTCTTTGTACGAGCAGTACTTC,TRBJ2-7,-,TRBV4-1,TRBD2
CASSIIPDASNQPQHF,TGTGCCAGTAGTATCATACCAGACGCGAGCAATCAGCCCCAGCATTTT,TRBJ1-5,-,TRBV19,-
CASSLEGRGYNEQFF,TGTGCCAGCAGCTTGGAGGGGAGGGGCTACAATGAGCAGTTCTTC,TRBJ2-1,-,TRBV5-6,TRBD2
CASSGREVGQNTEAFF,TGTGCCAGCAGCGGGAGGGAGGTGGGACAGAACACTGAAGCTTTCTTT,TRBJ1-1,-,TRBV9,-
CASSMREEVFQPQHF,TGTGCCAGTAGTATGAGGGAGGAGGTTTTTCAGCCCCAGCATTTT,TRBJ1-5,-,TRBV19,-
CASRPGLVRETQYF,TGTGCCAGCAGGCCGGGACTAGTAAGAGAGACCCAGTACTTC,TRBJ2-5,-,TRBV27,TRBD2
CASSPRDPPNEQYF,TGTGCCAGCAGCCCCCGGGACCCTCCCAACGAGCAGTACTTC,TRBJ2-7,-,TRBV6-5,-
CASSQMQGLNEKLFF,TGCGCCAGCAGCCAAATGCAGGGGCTTAATGAAAAACTGTTTTTT,TRBJ1-4,-,TRBV4-1,-